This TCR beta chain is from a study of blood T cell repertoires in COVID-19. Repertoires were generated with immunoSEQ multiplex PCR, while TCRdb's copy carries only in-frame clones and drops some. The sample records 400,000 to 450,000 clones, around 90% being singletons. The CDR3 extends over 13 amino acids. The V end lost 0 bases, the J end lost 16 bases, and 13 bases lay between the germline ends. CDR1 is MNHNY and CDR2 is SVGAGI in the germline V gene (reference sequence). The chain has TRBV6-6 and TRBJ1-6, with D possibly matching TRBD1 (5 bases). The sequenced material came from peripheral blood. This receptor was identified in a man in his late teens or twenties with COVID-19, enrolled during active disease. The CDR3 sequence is CASSYSGEALLHF. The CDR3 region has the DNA TGTGCCAGCAGTTACTCAGGGGAAGCTTTACTCCACTTT.